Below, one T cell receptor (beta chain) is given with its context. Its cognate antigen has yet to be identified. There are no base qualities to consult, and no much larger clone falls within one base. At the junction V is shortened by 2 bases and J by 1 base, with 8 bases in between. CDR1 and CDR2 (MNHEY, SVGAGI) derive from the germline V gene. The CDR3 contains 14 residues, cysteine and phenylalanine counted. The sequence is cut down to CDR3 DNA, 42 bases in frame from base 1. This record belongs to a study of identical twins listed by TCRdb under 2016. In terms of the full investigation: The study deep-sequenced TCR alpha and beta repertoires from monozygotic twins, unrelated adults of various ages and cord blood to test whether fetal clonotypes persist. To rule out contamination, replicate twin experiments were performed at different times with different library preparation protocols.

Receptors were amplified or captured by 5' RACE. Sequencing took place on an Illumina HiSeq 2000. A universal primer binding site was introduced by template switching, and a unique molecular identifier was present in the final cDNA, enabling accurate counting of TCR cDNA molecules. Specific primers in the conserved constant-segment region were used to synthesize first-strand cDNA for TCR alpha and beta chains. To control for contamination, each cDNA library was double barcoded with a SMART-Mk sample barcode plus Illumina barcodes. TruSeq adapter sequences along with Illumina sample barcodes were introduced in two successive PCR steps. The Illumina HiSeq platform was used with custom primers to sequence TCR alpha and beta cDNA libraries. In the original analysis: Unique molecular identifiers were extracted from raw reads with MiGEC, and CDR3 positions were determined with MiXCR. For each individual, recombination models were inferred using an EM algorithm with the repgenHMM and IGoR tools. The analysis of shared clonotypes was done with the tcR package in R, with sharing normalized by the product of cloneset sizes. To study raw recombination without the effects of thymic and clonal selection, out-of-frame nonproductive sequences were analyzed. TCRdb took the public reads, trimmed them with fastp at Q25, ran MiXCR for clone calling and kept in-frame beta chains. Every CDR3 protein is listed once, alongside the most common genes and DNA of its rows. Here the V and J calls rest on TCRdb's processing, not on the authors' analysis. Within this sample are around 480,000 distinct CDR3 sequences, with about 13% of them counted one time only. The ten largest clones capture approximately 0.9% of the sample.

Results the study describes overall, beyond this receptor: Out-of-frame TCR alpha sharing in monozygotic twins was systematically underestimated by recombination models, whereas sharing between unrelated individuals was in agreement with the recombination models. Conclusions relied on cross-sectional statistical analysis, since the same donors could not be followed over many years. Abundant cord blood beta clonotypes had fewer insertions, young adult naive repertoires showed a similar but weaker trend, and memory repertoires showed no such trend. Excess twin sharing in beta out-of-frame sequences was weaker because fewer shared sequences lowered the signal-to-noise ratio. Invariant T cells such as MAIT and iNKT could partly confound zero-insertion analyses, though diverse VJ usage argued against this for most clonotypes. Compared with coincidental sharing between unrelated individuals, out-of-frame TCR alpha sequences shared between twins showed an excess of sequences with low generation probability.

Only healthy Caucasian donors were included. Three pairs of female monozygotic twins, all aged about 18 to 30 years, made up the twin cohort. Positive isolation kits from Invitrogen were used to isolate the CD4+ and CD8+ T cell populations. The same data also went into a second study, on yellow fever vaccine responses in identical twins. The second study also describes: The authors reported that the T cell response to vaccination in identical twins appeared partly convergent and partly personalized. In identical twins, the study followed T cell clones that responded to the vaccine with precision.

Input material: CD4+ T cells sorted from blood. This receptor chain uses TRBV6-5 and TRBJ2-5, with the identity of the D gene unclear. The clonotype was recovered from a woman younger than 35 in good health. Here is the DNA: TGTGCCAGCAGTTACCGGGTTACCCAAGAGACCCAGTACTTC. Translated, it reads CASSYRVTQETQYF.